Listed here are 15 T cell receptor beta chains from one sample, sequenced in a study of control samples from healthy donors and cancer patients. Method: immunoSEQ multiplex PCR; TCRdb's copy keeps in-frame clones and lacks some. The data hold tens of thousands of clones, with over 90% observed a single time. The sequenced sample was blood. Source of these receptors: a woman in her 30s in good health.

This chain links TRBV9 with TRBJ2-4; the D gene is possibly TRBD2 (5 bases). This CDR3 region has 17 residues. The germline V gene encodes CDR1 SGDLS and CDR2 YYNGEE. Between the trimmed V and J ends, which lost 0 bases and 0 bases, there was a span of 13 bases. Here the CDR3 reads CASSVGGLFLAKNIQYF. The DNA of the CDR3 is TGTGCCAGCAGCGTAGGAGGACTTTTTTTAGCCAAAAACATTCAGTACTTC. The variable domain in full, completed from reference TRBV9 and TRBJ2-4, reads DSGVTQTPKHLITATGQRVTLRCSPRSGDLSVYWYQQSLDQGLQFLIQYYNGEERAKGNILERFSAQQFPDLHSELNLSSLELGDSALYFCASSVGGLFLAKNIQYFGAGTRLSVL.

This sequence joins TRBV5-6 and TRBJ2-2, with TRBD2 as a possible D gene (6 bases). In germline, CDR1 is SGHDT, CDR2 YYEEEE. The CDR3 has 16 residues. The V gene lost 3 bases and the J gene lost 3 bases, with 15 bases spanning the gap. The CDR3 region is CASSSIMGGDTGELFF. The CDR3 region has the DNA TGTGCCAGCAGCTCCATTATGGGGGGTGACACCGGGGAGCTGTTTTTT.

The CDR3 here is CASSPGRALGPQHF. Here the CDR3 DNA reads TGTGCCAGCTCACCGGGAAGGGCCTTAGGGCCCCAGCATTTT. The chain recombines TRBV18 with TRBJ1-5; D remains ambiguous. Trimming pared 3 bases from V and 9 bases from J, leaving 15 bases between. CDR3 size: 14 residues. CDR1 and CDR2 from the germline V gene are KGHSH and LQKENI.

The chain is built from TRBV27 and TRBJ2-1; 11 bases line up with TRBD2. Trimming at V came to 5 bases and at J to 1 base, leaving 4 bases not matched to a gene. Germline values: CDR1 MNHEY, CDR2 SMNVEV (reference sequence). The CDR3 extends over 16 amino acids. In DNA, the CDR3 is TGTGCCAGCAGTCCGCGACTAGCGGGGTCCTACAATGAGCAGTTCTTC. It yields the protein CASSPRLAGSYNEQFF.

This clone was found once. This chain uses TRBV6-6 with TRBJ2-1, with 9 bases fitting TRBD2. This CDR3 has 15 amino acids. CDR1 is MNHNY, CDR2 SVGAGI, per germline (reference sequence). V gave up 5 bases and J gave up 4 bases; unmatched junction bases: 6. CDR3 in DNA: TGTGCCAGCAGTAAGATAGCGGGGGCTTACAATGAGCAGTTCTTC. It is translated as CASSKIAGAYNEQFF.

CDR3 protein: CASSDHKSNQPQHF. CDR3 coding DNA: TGTGCCAGTAGTGATCACAAAAGCAATCAGCCCCAGCATTTT. The gene calls are TRBV19 and TRBJ1-5; D is ambiguous. CDR3 length: 14 amino acids. The V gene lost 5 bases and the J gene lost 1 base, with 9 bases spanning the gap. Germline CDR1 reads LNHDA; CDR2 reads SQIVND (reference sequence).

The CDR3 loop is CASSYFGGATYEQYF. The CDR3 DNA sequence: TGTGCCAGCAGTTACTTCGGGGGCGCGACCTACGAGCAGTACTTC. V gene TRBV6-5 combines with J gene TRBJ2-7; either TRBD1 or TRBD2 may supply D (6 bases each). V shed 1 base and J shed 2 bases, with 12 bases lying between them. The length of the CDR3 is 15 residues. Germline-derived CDR1 and CDR2 are MNHEY and SVGAGI.

The CDR3 region has the DNA TGTGCCACCAGTAAGGGGCCAGGCAAAAACATTCAGTACTTC. Translating it yields CATSKGPGKNIQYF. This rearrangement joins TRBV24-1 to TRBJ2-4; possibly TRBD1 for D (5 bases). This CDR3 region has 14 residues. The V gene's germline CDR1 is KGHDR and CDR2 SFDVKD. The V gene lost 6 bases and the J gene lost 3 bases, with 11 bases spanning the gap.

CDR3 sequence: CASSRKLTRDRGISYGYTF. The CDR3 DNA reads as TGTGCCAGTAGTAGAAAACTTACGAGGGACAGGGGCATATCCTATGGCTACACCTTC. This chain links TRBV19 with TRBJ1-2, with 10 nucleotides matching TRBD1. V lost 4 bases and J lost 4; bases outside the gene matches: 18. Germline V gene data show CDR1 as LNHDA and CDR2 as SQIVND (reference sequence). The CDR3 totals 19 residues.

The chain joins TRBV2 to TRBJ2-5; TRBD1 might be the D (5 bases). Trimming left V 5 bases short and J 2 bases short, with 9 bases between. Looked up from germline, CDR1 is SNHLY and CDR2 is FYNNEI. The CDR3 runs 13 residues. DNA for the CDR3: TGTGCCAGCAGTCTTGACAGACAAGAGACCCAGTACTTC. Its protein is CASSLDRQETQYF. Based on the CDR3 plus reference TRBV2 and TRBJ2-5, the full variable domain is EPEVTQTPSHQVTQMGQEVILRCVPISNHLYFYWYRQILGQKVEFLVSFYNNEISEKSEIFDDQFSVERPDGSNFTLKIRSTKLEDSAMYFCASSLDRQETQYFGPGTRLLVL.

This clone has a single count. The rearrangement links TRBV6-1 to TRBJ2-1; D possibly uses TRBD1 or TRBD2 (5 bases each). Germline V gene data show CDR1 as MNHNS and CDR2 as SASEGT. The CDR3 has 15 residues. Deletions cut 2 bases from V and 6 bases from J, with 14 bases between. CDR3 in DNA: TGTGCCAGCAGTGAATGGAGGAGACAGCCCAATGAGCAGTTCTTC. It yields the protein CASSEWRRQPNEQFF.

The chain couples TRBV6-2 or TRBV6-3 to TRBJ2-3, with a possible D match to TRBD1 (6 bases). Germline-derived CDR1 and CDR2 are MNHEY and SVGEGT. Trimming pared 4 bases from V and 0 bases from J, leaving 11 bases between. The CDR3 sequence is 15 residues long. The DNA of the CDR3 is TGTGCCAGCAGTTCGGGACACTCGAGCACAGATACGCAGTATTTT. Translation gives CASSSGHSSTDTQYF.

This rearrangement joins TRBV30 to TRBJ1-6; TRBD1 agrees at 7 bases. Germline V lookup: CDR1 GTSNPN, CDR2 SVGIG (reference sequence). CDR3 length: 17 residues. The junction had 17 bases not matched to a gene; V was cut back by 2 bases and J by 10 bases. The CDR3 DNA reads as TGTGCCTGGAGTCTTCACATCATCCGGGACAGTGGGTCACCCCTCCACTTT. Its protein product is CAWSLHIIRDSGSPLHF.

The CDR3 spells CASSRSSYPCGPQETQYF. The CDR3, as DNA: TGTGCCAGCTCACGGTCCTCCTATCCATGTGGGCCACAAGAGACCCAGTACTTC. This chain joins TRBV18 and TRBJ2-5; D remains unclear. The V gene's germline CDR1 is KGHSH and CDR2 LQKENI. The CDR3 has 18 residues. V lost 4 bases to trimming and J lost 2 bases, with 23 bases between them.

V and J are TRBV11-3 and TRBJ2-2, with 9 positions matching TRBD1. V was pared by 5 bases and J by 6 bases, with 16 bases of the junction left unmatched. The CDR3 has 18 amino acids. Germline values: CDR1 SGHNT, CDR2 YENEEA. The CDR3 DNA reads TGTGCCAGCAGCCCAGGAGTCGTAACAGGGGGCGCTTCCGGGGAGCTGTTTTTT. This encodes CASSPGVVTGGASGELFF.